This T cell receptor (beta chain) comes out of a study of cytomegalovirus exposure and HLA in healthy donors. Use of 60 Vbeta and 13 Jbeta primers characterized the PCR. TCRdb's table, derived via immunoSEQ multiplex PCR, lists solely in-frame clones and lacks some. The table lists more than 110,000 clones, 60% to 85% of them singletons. Whole-study results and caveats: In an earlier analysis, about 87% or about 30%: the productive usage of most TCR beta V segments.

Regarding this clone: No antigen is known for it.

Though probably carrying unrecorded immune exposures, donors were nominally healthy at sampling. The CDR3 sequence is 19 residues long. V gave up 3 bases and J gave up 4 bases; unmatched junction bases: 16. Germline CDR1 and CDR2: SGHTA and FQGNSA. V usage is TRBV7-2 and J usage is TRBJ2-2, with 8 bases lining up with TRBD2. Input material: PBMCs. The receptor was derived from a man aged 35-49 years in good health and CMV-seropositive. CDR3 amino acids: CASSFFPAAGRAGTGELFF. The CDR3 region has the DNA TGTGCCAGCAGCTTTTTTCCCGCAGCCGGGAGGGCGGGCACCGGGGAGCTGTTTTTT.